This record concerns one TCR beta chain sequence. What it recognizes is unknown. The table came from immunoSEQ multiplex PCR; TCRdb's copy has only in-frame clones and leaves some out. The table has 900,000 to 1,200,000 clones, approximately 80% seen once. These data are taken from a study of shared clonotypes between healthy human individuals. The wider study: Researchers assigned three CD4 naive, three CD4 memory, two CD8 naive and one CD8 memory plate to each donor. Study findings and constraints: Sampling included only blood; tissue repertoires likely differ.

The split of CD4+ cells yielded CD45RA+ naive and CD45RA-negative memory subsets. Per germline, CDR1 LGHNA and CDR2 YNFKEQ. This CDR3 region has 17 residues. J lost 7 bases, V lost 4 bases, and 17 bases had no gene match. The V gene is TRBV4-2, the J gene TRBJ2-7; 9 positions agree with TRBD2. The TCR comes from a man aged 18 to 29 in good health. Some clones in this sample may be carry-over from other donors' samples. Material for sequencing was memory CD4+ T cells from PBMCs. The subset denotes: CD45RA-negative fraction. The chain's CDR3 is CASSPQALAGPQYEQYF. The CDR3 DNA reads as TGTGCCAGCAGCCCCCAGGCACTAGCGGGCCCCCAGTATGAGCAGTACTTC.